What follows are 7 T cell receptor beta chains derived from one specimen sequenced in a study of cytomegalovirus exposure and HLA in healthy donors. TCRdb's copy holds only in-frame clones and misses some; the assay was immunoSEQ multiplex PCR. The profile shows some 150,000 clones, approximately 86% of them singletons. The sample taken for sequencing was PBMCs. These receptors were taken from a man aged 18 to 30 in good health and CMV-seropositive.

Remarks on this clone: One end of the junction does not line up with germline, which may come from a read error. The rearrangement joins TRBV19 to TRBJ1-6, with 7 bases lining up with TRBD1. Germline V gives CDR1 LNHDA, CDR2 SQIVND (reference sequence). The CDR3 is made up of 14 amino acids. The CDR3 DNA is TGTGCCAGTAGTTTAGAGACAGGGAGCTCACCCCTCCACTTT. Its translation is CASSLETGSSPLHF.

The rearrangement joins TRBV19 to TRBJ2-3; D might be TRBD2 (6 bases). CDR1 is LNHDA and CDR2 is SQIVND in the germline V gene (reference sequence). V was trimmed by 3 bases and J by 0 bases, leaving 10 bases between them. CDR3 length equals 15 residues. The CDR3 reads CASSIRLGSTDTQYF. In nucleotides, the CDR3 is TGTGCCAGTAGTATCCGACTAGGGAGCACAGATACGCAGTATTTT.

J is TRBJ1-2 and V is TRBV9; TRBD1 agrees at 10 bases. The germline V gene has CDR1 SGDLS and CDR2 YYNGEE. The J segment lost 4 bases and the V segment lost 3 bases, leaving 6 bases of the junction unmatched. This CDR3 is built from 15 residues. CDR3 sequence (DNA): TGTGCCAGCAGCGGAGAGACAGGGGGCCTCTATGGCTACACCTTC. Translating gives CASSGETGGLYGYTF.

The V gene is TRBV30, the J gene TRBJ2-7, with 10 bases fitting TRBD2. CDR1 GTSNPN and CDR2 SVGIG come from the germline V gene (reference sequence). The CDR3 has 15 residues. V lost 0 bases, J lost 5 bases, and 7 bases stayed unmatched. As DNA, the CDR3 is TGTGCCTGGAGTGTAGTAGCGGGAGGTTTTGACGAGCAGTACTTC. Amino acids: CAWSVVAGGFDEQYF.

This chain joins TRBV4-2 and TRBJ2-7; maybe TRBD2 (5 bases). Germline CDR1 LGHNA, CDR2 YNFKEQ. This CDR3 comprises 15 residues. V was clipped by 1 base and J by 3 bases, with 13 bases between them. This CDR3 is CASSQAGPGVYEQYF. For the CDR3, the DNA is TGTGCCAGCAGCCAAGCCGGGCCCGGGGTCTACGAGCAGTACTTC.

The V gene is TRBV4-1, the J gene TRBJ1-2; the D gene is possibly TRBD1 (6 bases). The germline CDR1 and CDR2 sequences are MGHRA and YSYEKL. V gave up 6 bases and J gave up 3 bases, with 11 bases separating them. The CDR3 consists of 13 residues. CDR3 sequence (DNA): TGCGCCAGCAGGGGAGCAGGGGACTATGGCTACACCTTC. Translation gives CASRGAGDYGYTF.

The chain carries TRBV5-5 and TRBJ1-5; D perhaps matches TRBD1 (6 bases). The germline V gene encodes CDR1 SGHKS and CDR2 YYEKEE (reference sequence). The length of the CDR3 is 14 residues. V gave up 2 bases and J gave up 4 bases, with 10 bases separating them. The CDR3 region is CASSLGTLNQPQHF. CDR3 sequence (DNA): TGTGCCAGCAGCTTAGGGACACTTAATCAGCCCCAGCATTTT.